The 15 T cell receptor beta chains below were found in one sample sequenced in a study of blood T cell repertoires in COVID-19. TCRdb keeps only in-frame clones here, not all; method: immunoSEQ multiplex PCR. The sample contains 250,000 to 400,000 clones, roughly 88% of which appear only once. What was sequenced was peripheral blood. The receptors originated from a woman younger than 45 with COVID-19, enrolled during active disease.

This rearrangement joins TRBV9 to TRBJ1-4; no clear D gene. V was cut by 4 bases and J by 3 bases, with 16 bases left in between. The germline V gene has CDR1 SGDLS and CDR2 YYNGEE. CDR3 length: 16 amino acids. The CDR3 protein is CASSPVGGSANEKLFF. CDR3 in DNA: TGTGCCAGCAGCCCAGTAGGCGGATCGGCTAATGAAAAACTGTTTTTT.

The chain recombines TRBV19 with TRBJ1-5, with D maybe TRBD1 (6 bases). In germline, CDR1 is LNHDA, CDR2 SQIVND (reference sequence). Trimming cost V 10 bases and J 1 base, with 20 bases left between them. This CDR3 has 16 amino acids. DNA for the CDR3: TGTGCCATTACAGGGTCCGGTGTCGGGAGCAATCAGCCCCAGCATTTT. Its translation is CAITGSGVGSNQPQHF.

The gene calls are TRBV5-1 and TRBJ1-3, with D possibly being TRBD1 (6 bases). Germline V gene lookup returns CDR1 SGHRS and CDR2 YFSETQ. The CDR3 is 14 residues long. Trimming left V 4 bases short and J 8 bases short, with 16 bases between. CDR3 in DNA: TGCGCCAGCAGCCAGGGGCCGGGGAGGGACACCATATATTTT. Residues: CASSQGPGRDTIYF.

The V gene is TRBV27, the J gene TRBJ2-3; TRBD2 might be the D (7 bases). CDR1 and CDR2 from the germline V gene are MNHEY and SMNVEV (reference sequence). The length of the CDR3 is 15 residues. The V end was cut by 5 bases, the J end by 1 base, with 13 bases between. CDR3 sequence (DNA): TGTGCCAGCAGTCTAGTAGGGGGGGGCACAGATACGCAGTATTTT. Translated: CASSLVGGGTDTQYF.

The genes are TRBV6-5 and TRBJ1-2; TRBD1 aligns across 8 bases. There are 14 residues in the CDR3. Germline-derived CDR1 and CDR2 are MNHEY and SVGAGI. Trimming at V came to 8 bases and at J to 5 bases, leaving 10 bases not matched to a gene. The chain's CDR3 is CASSEGQGLYGYTF. The CDR3, as DNA: TGTGCCAGCTCCGAAGGACAGGGACTGTATGGCTACACCTTC.

This sequence joins TRBV2 and TRBJ1-3, with D tentatively TRBD1 (6 bases). The V and J ends lost 6 bases and 0 bases respectively, with 12 bases between them. The CDR3 runs 15 residues. The germline gives CDR1 SNHLY, CDR2 FYNNEI. CDR3 residues: CASRSTGSSGNTIYF. CDR3 DNA sequence: TGTGCCAGCAGGTCTACAGGGAGCTCTGGAAACACCATATATTTT.

The chain is built from TRBV24-1 and TRBJ2-2; weak D call: TRBD1 (6 bases). The CDR3 length is 15 residues. CDR1 and CDR2 (germline): KGHDR, SFDVKD. Trimming took off 2 bases at V and 1 base at J, with 7 bases between the two ends. This chain's CDR3 is CATSDWGQNTGELFF. The CDR3 DNA reads TGTGCCACCAGTGATTGGGGGCAGAACACCGGGGAGCTGTTTTTT.

V usage is TRBV5-1 and J usage is TRBJ2-5, with 8 bases fitting TRBD2. Germline CDR1 and CDR2: SGHRS and YFSETQ. Germline trimming cut 2 bases from V and 3 bases from J; bases unmatched to any gene: 6. The CDR3 loop spans 15 amino acids. The CDR3 loop is CASSFYNSGEETQYF. CDR3 in DNA: TGCGCCAGCAGCTTCTACAATAGCGGGGAAGAGACCCAGTACTTC.

This clone was recorded a few times. The CDR3 DNA follows: TGTGCTAGCGCAGAACAGGGGGCAGGAGAGACCCAGTACTTC. Its translation: CASAEQGAGETQYF. The chain uses TRBV12-5 and TRBJ2-5; TRBD1 matches at 9 bases. J gave up 4 bases and V 9 bases, and 9 bases lay outside the gene matches. The germline CDR1 and CDR2 sequences are LGHNT and FRNRAP. The CDR3 loop spans 14 amino acids.

The genes are TRBV27 and TRBJ2-5; a possible D gene is TRBD2 (6 bases). From germline, CDR1 is MNHEY and CDR2 SMNVEV (reference sequence). This CDR3 is built from 14 residues. The V end was cut by 8 bases, the J end by 0 bases, with 13 bases between. The CDR3: CASRRAGYQETQYF. CDR3 nucleotides: TGTGCCAGCCGCCGGGCGGGGTACCAAGAGACCCAGTACTTC.

This chain connects TRBV28 to TRBJ1-5, with no clear D. The germline CDR1 and CDR2 sequences are MDHEN and SYDVKM. The V and J ends lost 4 bases and 6 bases respectively, with 16 bases between them. The CDR3 runs 15 residues. The CDR3 spells CASSSTYLGPQPQHF. The CDR3 DNA sequence: TGTGCCAGCAGTTCTACCTACCTAGGCCCTCAGCCCCAGCATTTT.

The chain employs TRBV19 and TRBJ1-5, with D uncertain. This CDR3 is built from 12 residues. The germline V gene has CDR1 LNHDA and CDR2 SQIVND (reference sequence). Trimming shortened V by 3 bases and J by 7 bases, and 7 bases separated the two germline ends. The CDR3 region is CASSIAGQPQHF. The CDR3 region has the DNA TGTGCCAGTAGTATCGCGGGACAGCCCCAGCATTTT. The variable domain in full, completed from reference TRBV19 and TRBJ1-5, reads DGGITQSPKYLFRKEGQNVTLSCEQNLNHDAMYWYRQDPGQGLRLIYYSQIVNDFQKGDIAEGYSVSREKKESFPLTVTSAQKNPTAFYLCASSIAGQPQHFGDGTRLSIL.

The chain links TRBV5-1 to TRBJ1-3; tentatively, D is TRBD1 (6 bases). Germline values: CDR1 SGHRS, CDR2 YFSETQ. The length of the CDR3 is 15 residues. Trimming cost V 0 bases and J 3 bases, with 10 bases left between them. DNA of the CDR3: TGCGCCAGCAGCTTGGACCAGGGGTATGGAAACACCATATATTTT. It yields the protein CASSLDQGYGNTIYF.

The rearrangement uses TRBV7-2 and TRBJ1-2; D might be TRBD1 (5 bases). The CDR3 consists of 13 residues. The V end was cut by 4 bases, the J end by 11 bases, with 17 bases between. CDR1 is SGHTA and CDR2 is FQGNSA in the germline V gene. This CDR3 reads CASSWKQDSLYTF. The CDR3 DNA follows: TGTGCCAGCAGCTGGAAACAGGATTCCCTGTACACCTTC. The full variable domain, rest sourced from reference TRBV7-2 and TRBJ1-2, is GAGVSQSPSNKVTEKGKDVELRCDPISGHTALYWYRQSLGQGLEFLIYFQGNSAPDKSGLPSDRFSAERTGGSVSTLTIQRTQQEDSAVYLCASSWKQDSLYTFGSGTRLTVV.

The count of this clone is one. The chain joins TRBV9 to TRBJ2-2; perhaps TRBD2 as D (5 bases). CDR1 and CDR2 (germline): SGDLS, YYNGEE. The CDR3 is made up of 13 amino acids. Deletions cut 4 bases from V and 4 bases from J, with 8 bases between. The CDR3 is CASSQGGTGELFF. CDR3 nucleotides: TGTGCCAGCAGCCAAGGAGGCACCGGGGAGCTGTTTTTT.